One sample yielded the 19 T cell receptor beta chains listed below, sequenced in a study of regulatory T cells in long-lasting Graves disease. CDR3 regions were amplified by Arm-PCR using iRepertoire HTBI primers to build TCR beta libraries. TCRdb analysed the multiplex PCR reads with MiXCR anew, one entry per CDR3 protein. The table lists 350,000 to 500,000 distinct CDR3 sequences, approximately 14% of them singletons, with approximately 15% in the top ten. Stated time point: newly diagnosed GD, antithyroid drugs for less than 3 months. PBMC RNA was the source of the TCR library. This sample was also put to use in a study of T cells in Graves' hyperthyroidism and ophthalmopathy.

Source: peripheral blood mononuclear cells (PBMCs), taken at new diagnosis, from a patient treated with antithyroid drugs. Receptor source: a woman in her fifties or sixties with Graves disease.

This clonotype was detected only once. A much larger clonotype is one base distant, so this may be a read error. The chain combines TRBV28 with TRBJ2-3; 7 positions match TRBD2. The closer fit of TRBJ2-1 to the DNA end suggests the J call may be wrong. Per germline, CDR1 MDHEN and CDR2 SYDVKM. This CDR3 has 16 residues. CDR3 DNA sequence: TGTGCCAGCAGTTTAGACGGGGGGAGTCAGTCCTACGAGCAGTTCTTC. It yields the protein CASSLDGGSQSYEQFF.

This clonotype was counted between two and nine times. The chain uses TRBV12-3 or TRBV12-4 and TRBJ2-7; 8 nucleotides align to TRBD2. CDR3 length: 15 amino acids. The junction had 9 bases not matched to a gene; V was cut back by 5 bases and J by 3 bases. CDR3 protein: CASSLRVAGSYEQYF. In DNA, the CDR3 is TGTGCCAGCAGTCTGAGGGTAGCGGGGAGCTACGAGCAGTACTTC.

This clonotype was recorded at least ten times. The chain couples TRBV7-3 to TRBJ2-2; 10 positions match TRBD2. The V gene's germline CDR1 is SGHTA and CDR2 FQGTGA. The CDR3 loop spans 15 amino acids. J gave up 5 bases and V 5 bases, and 5 bases lay outside the gene matches. The CDR3 DNA is TGTGCCAGCAGCCCCGGGGGACTAGCGACCGGGGAGCTGTTTTTT. It yields the protein CASSPGGLATGELFF.

Details on this clonotype: A much larger clone is a single base away; this may be a read error. This rearrangement joins TRBV6-2 or TRBV6-3 to TRBJ2-3; 12 bases map to TRBD2. The germline V gene encodes CDR1 MNHEY and CDR2 SVGEGT. This CDR3 spans 16 amino acids. CDR3 bases: TGTGCCAGCACCAGACTAGCGGGAGCGGTGACAGATGCGCAGTATTTT. This codes for CASTRLAGAVTDAQYF.

Note on this clonotype: A much bigger clone sits one base away, suggesting this may be a read error. This chain joins TRBV7-9 and TRBJ1-2, with 7 bases fitting TRBD1. The V gene's germline CDR1 is SEHNR and CDR2 FQNEAQ (reference sequence). CDR3 size: 13 residues. For the CDR3, the DNA is TGTACCAGCAGCTTAGAGGCAGGGGGTGGCTACACCTTC. Translated: CTSSLEAGGGYTF.

This clonotype was seen a few times. V usage is TRBV6-5 and J usage is TRBJ2-1; no clear D gene. Trimming took off 0 bases at V and 3 bases at J, with 3 bases between the two ends. Per germline, CDR1 MNHEY and CDR2 SVGAGI. The CDR3 contains 13 residues. The CDR3 nucleotides are TGTGCCAGCAGTTACTCGCTCTACAATGAGCAGTTCTTC. Translated, it gives CASSYSLYNEQFF.

The chain is built from TRBV28 and TRBJ1-4; tentative D call: TRBD1 (5 bases). Deletions cut 6 bases from V and 8 bases from J, with 16 bases between. The CDR3 runs 14 residues. Germline CDR1 reads MDHEN; CDR2 reads SYDVKM. CDR3: CASSGRVGGEKLFF. CDR3 nucleotide sequence: TGTGCCAGCAGCGGCAGGGTGGGAGGGGAAAAACTGTTTTTT.

This clonotype was counted ten times or more. The J gene is TRBJ1-2, the V gene TRBV27; maybe TRBD1 (6 bases). The CDR3 contains 13 residues. Germline CDR1 MNHEY, CDR2 SMNVEV (reference sequence). Between the trimmed V and J ends, which lost 0 bases and 8 bases, there was a span of 10 bases. The CDR3 DNA follows: TGTGCCAGCAGTTTATCCCAGGGGCTCGGCTACACCTTC. Its translation: CASSLSQGLGYTF.

The chain employs TRBV20-1 and TRBJ1-4; D is undetermined. The CDR3 contains 15 residues. V was pared by 0 bases and J by 10 bases, with 18 bases between. Germline-derived CDR1 and CDR2 are DFQATT and SNEGSKA (reference sequence). CDR3 sequence (DNA): TGCAGTGCTAGAGAATTTCGGGCAGAGGTTGGAAAACTGTTTTTT. This codes for CSAREFRAEVGKLFF.

This clonotype has more than one count but fewer than ten. The chain uses TRBV4-1 and TRBJ2-5; 9 nucleotides line up with TRBD2. V was pared by 1 base and J by 1 base, with 10 bases of the junction left unmatched. The CDR3 length is 18 residues. Per the germline V gene, CDR1 is MGHRA and CDR2 is YSYEKL. CDR3: CASSQVLKAGGAQETQYF. The CDR3 nucleotides read TGCGCCAGCAGCCAAGTACTCAAAGCGGGAGGTGCCCAAGAGACCCAGTACTTC.

This clonotype came up many times. The chain couples TRBV6-1 to TRBJ1-2, with D possibly TRBD1 on 5 matching bases. The CDR3 length is 14 residues. V was cut by 2 bases and J by 4 bases, with 11 bases left in between. CDR1 is MNHNS and CDR2 is SASEGT in the germline V gene. The CDR3 region is CASSEPGFGYGYTF. The CDR3 DNA is TGTGCCAGCAGTGAACCAGGGTTCGGCTATGGCTACACCTTC.

The V gene is TRBV7-3, the J gene TRBJ2-1; D gene unclear. Trimming removed 5 bases at V and 10 bases at J, with 15 bases between. The CDR3 consists of 13 residues. Looked up from germline, CDR1 is SGHTA and CDR2 is FQGTGA. The CDR3 region has the DNA TGTGCCAGCAGCCAAGGACGGTACTACGAGCAGTTCTTC. Its translation is CASSQGRYYEQFF.

A remark on this clonotype: This could be a read error, since a much larger clone is one nucleotide away. V gene TRBV30 combines with J gene TRBJ2-1, with D possibly TRBD2 on 5 matching bases. Matching the DNA end better, TRBJ2-5 makes the J call doubtful. This CDR3 contains 16 residues. In germline, CDR1 is GTSNPN, CDR2 SVGIG (reference sequence). Here the CDR3 DNA reads TGTGCCTGGACCCCACCAGAGGACGGGGAGCAAGAGACCCAGTACTTC. It translates to CAWTPPEDGEQETQYF.

Notes on this clonotype: A much larger clone is a single base away; this may be a read error. This chain uses TRBV6-2 or TRBV6-3 with TRBJ1-2, with D possibly being TRBD1 (5 bases). CDR3 length: 13 amino acids. Deletions cut 6 bases from V and 3 bases from J, with 11 bases between. The germline V gene has CDR1 MNHEY and CDR2 SVGEGT. CDR3 nucleotide sequence: TGTGCCAGCAGCCGGACAAGGGACTATGGCTACACCTTC. It yields the protein CASSRTRDYGYTF.

This clonotype was seen repeatedly, ten times or more. The chain combines TRBV13 with TRBJ2-7, with 9 bases lining up with TRBD1. CDR1 PRHDT and CDR2 FYEKMQ come from the germline V gene (reference sequence). The length of the CDR3 is 14 residues. V lost 5 bases to trimming and J lost 3 bases; unmatched junction nucleotides: 5. CDR3 in DNA: TGTGCCAGCAGCCAGGGGACAGGGTTCTACGAGCAGTACTTC. Translating gives CASSQGTGFYEQYF.

This clonotype was observed a handful of times. The genes are TRBV19 and TRBJ1-5, with TRBD1 as a possible D gene (6 bases). CDR3 length: 14 residues. Looked up from germline, CDR1 is LNHDA and CDR2 is SQIVND (reference sequence). Deletions cut 2 bases from V and 6 bases from J, with 11 bases between. The CDR3 DNA reads as TGTGCCAGTAGTATAACGGGGGGCTCTCAGCCCCAGCATTTT. This encodes CASSITGGSQPQHF.

Comments on this clonotype: A much larger clone sits a single nucleotide away, making a read error possible. The chain employs TRBV7-6 and TRBJ2-7; D could derive from TRBD1 or TRBD2 (6 bases each). The CDR3 length is 15 residues. CDR1 SGHVS and CDR2 FNYEAQ come from the germline V gene. Trimming took off 4 bases at V and 7 bases at J, with 20 bases between the two ends. The CDR3 region is CASSSAGGRDNEQYF. The CDR3, as DNA: TGTGCCAGCAGCTCCGCCGGGGGTAGGGACAATGAGCAGTACTTC.

This clonotype occurred many times. The V gene is TRBV20-1, the J gene TRBJ2-1, with D maybe TRBD2 (5 bases). Germline V gives CDR1 DFQATT, CDR2 SNEGSKA (reference sequence). The CDR3 covers 14 residues. Trimming removed 0 bases at V and 6 bases at J, with 12 bases between. In DNA, the CDR3 is TGCAGTGCTAGAGATGTGTTACTAGGCAATGAGCAGTTCTTC. Translated, it gives CSARDVLLGNEQFF.

This clonotype was seen repeatedly, ten times or more. V and J are TRBV7-9 and TRBJ2-1; TRBD2 matches at 7 bases. Germline CDR1 is SEHNR and CDR2 is FQNEAQ (reference sequence). The CDR3 contains 15 residues. V shed 5 bases, J shed 8 bases, and the junction held 12 bases outside the gene matches. The DNA for the CDR3 is TGTGCCAGCAGCCCCTTGGCGGGAGTCCCCCATGAGCAGTTCTTC. Residues: CASSPLAGVPHEQFF. The whole variable domain, remainder taken from reference TRBV7-9 and TRBJ2-1, is DTGVSQNPRHKITKRGQNVTFRCDPISEHNRLYWYRQTLGQGPEFLTYFQNEAQLEKSRLLSDRFSAERPKGSFSTLEIQRTEQGDSAMYLCASSPLAGVPHEQFFGPGTRLTVL.